Listed below are T cell receptor beta chains from one sample, sequenced in a study of ipilimumab plus nivolumab after autologous stem cell transplantation. Generated by immunoSEQ multiplex PCR, the TCRdb table keeps only in-frame clones and is missing some. Seen here are approximately 17,000 clones, about 72% observed once, and the top ten hold more than 20%. Sequencing was performed on PBMCs, taken in a trial of ipilimumab plus nivolumab as post-transplant consolidation. These receptors were taken from a male donor with diffuse large B-cell lymphoma. The CDR3 runs from the conserved cysteine through the conserved F or W. A D gene is named only where the DNA matches it firmly. Clone size is given for some rows only: seen once, a few or many times, or a class if the clone is expanded.

TRBV2	TRBD1	few	TRBJ1-4	TGTGCCAGCAGTTGGGGACAGGGGGCTGAAAAACTGTTTTTT	CASSWGQGAEKLFF
TRBV11-3	.	.	TRBJ1-1	TGTGCCAGCAGCCCGGGACGGATGAACACTGAAGCTTTCTTT	CASSPGRMNTEAFF
TRBV4-1	.	.	TRBJ2-7	TGCGCCAGCAGCCCTCGAGCAGACTCCTACGAGCAGTACTTC	CASSPRADSYEQYF
TRBV28	.	.	TRBJ1-2	TGTGCCAGCAGTTCGACCCCAACAGGAACCTATGGCTACACCTTC	CASSSTPTGTYGYTF
TRBV9	TRBD2	.	TRBJ2-2	TGTGCCAGCAGCGCTGGACTAGCGGGCGGGAACACCGGGGAGCTGTTTTTT	CASSAGLAGGNTGELFF
TRBV9	TRBD1	.	TRBJ1-2	TGTGCCAGCAGCGTAGCTGAGGGCCCGGGACAGGGCGTCAATGGCTACACCTTC	CASSVAEGPGQGVNGYTF
TRBV19	TRBD1	.	TRBJ2-7	TGTGCCAGTAGCGATTTTGGACAGGGGGTCCACGAGCAGTACTTC	CASSDFGQGVHEQYF
TRBV6-5	TRBD1	.	TRBJ2-7	TGTGCCACCACCGGGACAGGGTTACACGAGCAGTACTTC	CATTGTGLHEQYF
TRBV11-2	TRBD1	.	TRBJ2-7	TGTGCCAGCAGCTTCGGACAGGGAATCTACGAGCAGTACTTC	CASSFGQGIYEQYF
TRBV6-1	.	once	TRBJ1-1	TGTGCCAGCAGTGTGTTATTGGGGGGTCGGGGGAACACTGAAGCTTTCTTT	CASSVLLGGRGNTEAFF
TRBV25-1	TRBD1	few	TRBJ2-3	TGTGCCAGCAACGACAGGGGCCTAGACACAGATACGCAGTATTTT	CASNDRGLDTDTQYF
TRBV2	.	once	TRBJ2-1	TGTGCCAGCAACTCTCCAGCGGACAATGAGCAGTTCTTC	CASNSPADNEQFF
TRBV11-2	TRBD2	.	TRBJ2-5	TGTGCCAGCAGCTCTGGACTAGCGGAGACCCAGTACTTC	CASSSGLAETQYF
TRBV7-2	.	.	TRBJ1-5	TGTGCCAGCAGCTTATTTTCAGGGGACAATCAGCCCCAGCATTTT	CASSLFSGDNQPQHF
TRBV30	TRBD1	.	TRBJ2-3	TGTGCCTGGGAGCTCGGACAGGGGACAGATACGCAGTATTTT	CAWELGQGTDTQYF
TRBV27	TRBD1	.	TRBJ2-7	TGTGCCAGCAGTTCCTCTATGCTAACAGGGGGCGAGCAGTACTTC	CASSSSMLTGGEQYF
TRBV9	.	few	TRBJ1-5	TGTGCCAGCAGCGTAGGTAACAACAATCAGCCCCAGCATTTT	CASSVGNNNQPQHF
TRBV29-1	.	once	TRBJ2-7	TGCAGCGTTGAACCCCCCGATAAAATCTACGAGCAGTACTTC	CSVEPPDKIYEQYF
TRBV7-9	.	.	TRBJ2-7	TGTGCCAGCAGCTTAGGGGGCGGGGGCTGGTACGAGCAGTACTTC	CASSLGGGGWYEQYF
TRBV29-1	.	once	TRBJ2-1	TGCAGCTCCCGGGTCCTGGGCGATGAGCAGTTCTTC	CSSRVLGDEQFF
TRBV19	.	.	TRBJ1-2	TGTGCCAGTAGCCCAGGGGTGGGTTATGGCTACACCTTC	CASSPGVGYGYTF
TRBV10-1	.	.	TRBJ2-1	TGCGCCAGCAGTGACGAGGGTCGGGATGAGCAGTTCTTC	CASSDEGRDEQFF
TRBV5-1	TRBD1	.	TRBJ2-7	TGCGCCAGCAGCACGGGACAGCTCTCCTACGAGCAGTACTTC	CASSTGQLSYEQYF
TRBV9	.	.	TRBJ1-3	TGTGCCAGCAGCGTAGAGGGTACGCGTACGGTAGACACCATATATTTT	CASSVEGTRTVDTIYF
TRBV30	TRBD1	.	TRBJ1-1	TGTGCCTGGAGTTTATTCTACAGGGGAGGGCACACTGAAGCTTTCTTT	CAWSLFYRGGHTEAFF
TRBV28	.	.	TRBJ1-3	TGTGCCAGCAGTTTGGGCGCTGGAAACACCATATATTTT	CASSLGAGNTIYF
TRBV4-1	.	.	TRBJ2-2	TGCGCCAGCAGCCAAGCGGGGGGCGGGAACACCGGGGAGCTGTTTTTT	CASSQAGGGNTGELFF
TRBV27	TRBD1	.	TRBJ2-7	TGTGCCAGCAGTTTAAGGGACAGGGGTTACGAGCAGTACTTC	CASSLRDRGYEQYF
TRBV5-1	.	few	TRBJ1-4	TGCGCCAGCAGGCTAGGCGGGAATGAAAAACTGTTTTTT	CASRLGGNEKLFF
TRBV19	.	.	TRBJ1-2	TGTGCCAGTAGCTGGGGGGACGGCTACACCTTC	CASSWGDGYTF
TRBV27	.	few	TRBJ1-6	TGTGCCAGCAGTTTAGGCCTCTACGTCACTAATTCACCCCTCCACTTT	CASSLGLYVTNSPLHF
TRBV6-5	.	.	TRBJ1-2	TGTGCCAGCAGTTACGCCAGGGACTATGGCTACACCTTC	CASSYARDYGYTF
TRBV15	.	once	TRBJ2-3	TGTGCCACCAGCCAAGAGATGTTTAGCACAGATACGCAGTATTTT	CATSQEMFSTDTQYF
TRBV4-1	.	.	TRBJ2-7	TGCGCCAGCAGCCAAGAAGGGAACGGGAGCGACGAGCAGTACTTC	CASSQEGNGSDEQYF
TRBV19	.	few	TRBJ1-2	TGTGCCAGTAGTATGGAGGGACCCAGTGGCTACACCTTC	CASSMEGPSGYTF
TRBV2	.	.	TRBJ1-5	TGTGCCAGCAGTGATAGAACAGAGAATCAGCCCCAGCATTTT	CASSDRTENQPQHF
TRBV30	TRBD2	.	TRBJ2-1	TGTGCCTGGAACCCTAGCGGGAATTACAATGAGCAGTTCTTC	CAWNPSGNYNEQFF
TRBV5-1	TRBD2	.	TRBJ2-3	TGCGCCAGCAGCTTAACGGCCGGGGGGACAGATACGCAGTATTTT	CASSLTAGGTDTQYF
TRBV6-1	.	.	TRBJ2-5	TGTGCCACCCCGGACGGAGAGACCCAGTACTTC	CATPDGETQYF
TRBV5-8	.	.	TRBJ1-1	TGTGCCAGCAGCTTGGGTCTGAACACTGAAGCTTTCTTT	CASSLGLNTEAFF
TRBV28	TRBD2	few	TRBJ2-1	TGTGCCAGCACGTGGCTAGCGGGCTCCAATGAGCAGTTCTTC	CASTWLAGSNEQFF
TRBV10-1	.	.	TRBJ1-6	TGCGCCAGCAGGAAAAGGCCCCTCCACTTT	CASRKRPLHF
TRBV11-2	.	once	TRBJ1-2	TGTGCCAGCAGCTCCGTAAACAGGGTAGAGTATGGCTACACCTTC	CASSSVNRVEYGYTF
TRBV2	.	few	TRBJ2-7	TGTGCCAGCAGTGAAGTACCCTACGAGCAGTACTTC	CASSEVPYEQYF
TRBV27	.	.	TRBJ2-7	TGTGCCAGCAGTCCTACCGGGACGGCCTACGAGCAGTACTTC	CASSPTGTAYEQYF
TRBV7-9	TRBD1	.	TRBJ2-5	TGTGCCAGCAGCGACCGGGACAGGGGGGGACAAGAGACCCAGTACTTC	CASSDRDRGGQETQYF
TRBV5-1	.	.	TRBJ1-1	TGCGCCAGCAGCTTCCACCGGGGGCAGAACACTGAAGCTTTCTTT	CASSFHRGQNTEAFF
TRBV29-1	.	.	TRBJ2-7	TGCAGCGTCTCACCGGACCCCGACAGAATTTACGAGCAGTACTTC	CSVSPDPDRIYEQYF
TRBV7-2	.	.	TRBJ1-1	TGTGCCAGCAGCTCCCAACCAGGGGTCCGCGCTGAAGCTTTCTTT	CASSSQPGVRAEAFF
TRBV10-3	.	.	TRBJ2-1	TGTGCCATCAGCGAACTTCAGGGTCCCGACAATGAGCAGTTCTTC	CAISELQGPDNEQFF
TRBV27	TRBD2	.	TRBJ2-7	TGTGCCAGCAGTCTAGGAACTAGCGGGGCCCTTAACGAGCAGTACTTC	CASSLGTSGALNEQYF
TRBV4-2	.	medium-sized	TRBJ2-7	TGTGCCAGCAGCCTAAGGACGGGGTGGGACGAGCAGTACTTC	CASSLRTGWDEQYF
TRBV19	.	.	TRBJ2-5	TGTGCCAGTGGGGCGGTCGAACAGGGTGAGACCCAGTACTTC	CASGAVEQGETQYF